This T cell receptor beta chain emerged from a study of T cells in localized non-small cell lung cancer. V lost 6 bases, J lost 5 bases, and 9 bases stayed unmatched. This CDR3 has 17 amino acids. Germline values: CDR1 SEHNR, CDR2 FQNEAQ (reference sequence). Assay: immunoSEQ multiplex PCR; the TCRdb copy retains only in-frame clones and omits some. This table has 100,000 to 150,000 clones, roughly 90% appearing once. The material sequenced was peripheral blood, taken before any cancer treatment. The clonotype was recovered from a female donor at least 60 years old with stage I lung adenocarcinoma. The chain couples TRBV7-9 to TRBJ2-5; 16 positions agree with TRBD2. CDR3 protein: CASSTGLAGGGGETQYF. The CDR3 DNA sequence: TGTGCCAGCAGTACGGGACTAGCGGGAGGGGGCGGTGAGACCCAGTACTTC. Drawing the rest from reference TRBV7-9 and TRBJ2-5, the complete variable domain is DTGVSQNPRHKITKRGQNVTFRCDPISEHNRLYWYRQTLGQGPEFLTYFQNEAQLEKSRLLSDRFSAERPKGSFSTLEIQRTEQGDSAMYLCASSTGLAGGGGETQYFGPGTRLLVL.